The 2 T cell receptor beta chains below all came from one sample that was sequenced in a study of blood T cell repertoires in COVID-19. Libraries were prepared by immunoSEQ multiplex PCR; TCRdb keeps only in-frame clonotypes and omits some of them. The top ten hold about 6% of the sample, which has hundreds of thousands of clones, 87% seen once. The sample taken for sequencing was PBMCs or T cells enriched from blood (not recorded which). Every receptor here comes from a young woman with acute COVID-19.

This clone was counted a single time. This chain joins TRBV27 and TRBJ1-5, with D uncertain. V shed 6 bases and J shed 4 bases, with 13 bases lying between them. There are 14 residues in the CDR3. Germline CDR1 is MNHEY and CDR2 is SMNVEV (reference sequence). The CDR3 nucleotides are TGTGCCAGCAGCGGGTGGGGAGGTAATCAGCCCCAGCATTTT. Its translation is CASSGWGGNQPQHF.

V gene TRBV27 combines with J gene TRBJ2-3, with TRBD2 matching 12 bases. The CDR3 sequence is 22 residues long. With 2 bases clipped from V and 0 bases from J, the junction kept 18 bases outside the gene matches. Looked up from germline, CDR1 is MNHEY and CDR2 is SMNVEV (reference sequence). CDR3 nucleotides: TGTGCCAGCAGTTTAGGCCCGGTTGGGGCTAGCGGGAGGGTCCGTAGCACAGATACGCAGTATTTT. Translation: CASSLGPVGASGRVRSTDTQYF.